These 9 T cell receptor beta chains share one sample of origin, sequenced in a study of tumor-infiltrating lymphocytes in localized non-small cell lung cancer. The table came from immunoSEQ multiplex PCR; TCRdb's copy has only in-frame clones and leaves some out. The data hold 13,000 to 15,000 clones, with more than 80% observed a single time. Sequenced: lung tumor tissue. Receptors were obtained from a human donor with non-small cell lung cancer.

The sample holds one count of this clone. The rearrangement uses TRBV2 and TRBJ2-5; tentative D call: TRBD1 (5 bases). V lost 8 bases, J lost 1 base, and 14 bases lay in between. Germline V CDR1 and CDR2: SNHLY, FYNNEI. There are 14 residues in the CDR3. The CDR3 reads CASGRAGIQETQYF. DNA for the CDR3: TGTGCCAGCGGAAGAGCAGGGATCCAAGAGACCCAGTACTTC.

A few counts support this clone. This chain uses TRBV19 with TRBJ2-1, with 7 bases matching TRBD2. V trimming: 3 bases; J trimming: 10 bases; junction bases outside the gene matches: 9. This CDR3 comprises 14 residues. Germline V gene data show CDR1 as LNHDA and CDR2 as SQIVND (reference sequence). CDR3 sequence reads: CASSIGTMGREQFF. CDR3 DNA: TGTGCCAGTAGTATTGGGACTATGGGACGCGAGCAGTTCTTC.

V usage is TRBV4-2 and J usage is TRBJ2-1; 7 bases align to TRBD2. This CDR3 is 15 amino acids long. J lost 3 bases, V lost 6 bases, and 8 bases had no gene match. Germline V gene sequence: CDR1 LGHNA, CDR2 YNFKEQ. CDR3 bases: TGTGCCAGCAGTCCTAGCGGTGGAAACTACAATGAGCAGTTCTTC. The encoded protein is CASSPSGGNYNEQFF.

This clone turned up a few times. This chain joins TRBV6-5 and TRBJ1-2; D unresolved. Germline V lookup: CDR1 MNHEY, CDR2 SVGAGI. Trimming took 0 bases from V and 8 from J, leaving 10 bases between them. CDR3 size: 13 residues. CDR3: CASSYSPARGYTF. The DNA for the CDR3 is TGTGCCAGCAGTTACTCCCCAGCTCGGGGCTACACCTTC.

V is TRBV5-1 and J is TRBJ2-5; TRBD1 might be the D (5 bases). The end of the DNA fits TRBJ2-7 better, so the J call may be wrong. CDR1 is SGHRS and CDR2 is YFSETQ in the germline V gene. This CDR3 has 15 residues. The CDR3 here is CASSLEADKYYEQYF. As DNA, the CDR3 is TGCGCCAGCAGCTTGGAGGCGGACAAATACTACGAGCAGTACTTC.

The chain links TRBV4-3 to TRBJ2-1, with 7 bases aligning to TRBD2. Germline CDR1 reads LGHNA; CDR2 reads YSLEER. V dropped 8 bases and J dropped 5; count of bases not matched to a gene: 9. The CDR3 totals 14 residues. The CDR3 spells CASRWREGNNEQFF. The CDR3, as DNA: TGCGCCAGCCGATGGAGGGAGGGAAACAATGAGCAGTTCTTC.

The V and J genes are TRBV7-9 and TRBJ2-3; 7 bases align to TRBD1. Germline V lookup: CDR1 SEHNR, CDR2 FQNEAQ (reference sequence). V shed 3 bases, J shed 2 bases, and the junction held 8 bases outside the gene matches. The CDR3 is 16 residues long. This CDR3 is CASSFYRGRYTDTQYF. The CDR3 DNA is TGTGCCAGCAGCTTTTACAGGGGCCGGTACACAGATACGCAGTATTTT.

This clone turned up a few times. CDR3 amino acids: CASTRLVAGRYLAKNIQYF. The DNA of the CDR3 is TGTGCCAGCACCAGGCTCGTCGCAGGCCGATATCTAGCCAAAAACATTCAGTACTTC. The V gene is TRBV27, the J gene TRBJ2-4, with no clear D. The CDR3 sequence is 19 residues long. CDR1 and CDR2 (germline): MNHEY, SMNVEV (reference sequence). V was pared by 7 bases and J by 0 bases, with 25 bases between.

The sample holds one count of this clone. V gene TRBV28 combines with J gene TRBJ2-7; 11 bases are shared with TRBD2. V lost 4 bases to trimming and J lost 3 bases; unmatched junction nucleotides: 5. The CDR3 sequence is 15 residues long. Germline loops: CDR1 MDHEN, CDR2 SYDVKM. This CDR3 reads CASSSLTSGVYEQYF. CDR3 nucleotides: TGTGCCAGCAGTTCCTTGACTAGCGGGGTCTACGAGCAGTACTTC.